Listed below are T cell receptor beta chains from one sample, sequenced in a study of blood T cell repertoires in COVID-19. Only in-frame clones appear in the TCRdb table, and some are missing; sequencing was by immunoSEQ multiplex PCR. The repertoire has tens of thousands of clones, around 89% of them found once; the top ten carry more than 9%. The sequenced sample was peripheral blood. The receptors come from a human donor in a cohort sampled during active COVID-19. CDR3s include the opening cysteine and the closing phenylalanine or tryptophan. D genes are given only for firm matches. Clone size is not always given. Where it is, it says once, few, many or a class for expanded clones.

d_gene: -; j_gene: TRBJ2-7; abundance: -; v_gene: TRBV6-5; CDR3aa: CASSSPWRAGEQYF; CDR3nt: TGTGCCAGCAGTTCCCCCTGGAGGGCGGGGGAGCAGTACTTC
d_gene: TRBD1; j_gene: TRBJ2-7; abundance: -; v_gene: TRBV7-9; CDR3aa: CASSRTGEGYEQYF; CDR3nt: TGTGCCAGCAGCCGGACAGGGGAAGGATACGAGCAGTACTTC
d_gene: -; j_gene: TRBJ1-4; abundance: -; v_gene: TRBV30; CDR3aa: CASGGQYEKLFF; CDR3nt: TGTGCCTCGGGGGGCCAGTATGAAAAACTGTTTTTT
d_gene: -; j_gene: TRBJ2-5; abundance: -; v_gene: TRBV6-2/TRBV6-3; CDR3aa: CASSDLGDETQYF; CDR3nt: TGTGCCAGCAGTGACCTGGGCGACGAGACCCAGTACTTC
d_gene: -; j_gene: TRBJ2-1; abundance: -; v_gene: TRBV11-3; CDR3aa: CASSRDSNNEQFF; CDR3nt: TGTGCCAGCAGCCGGGACTCTAACAATGAGCAGTTCTTC
d_gene: TRBD1; j_gene: TRBJ2-6; abundance: -; v_gene: TRBV10-3; CDR3aa: CAISGGTGLSGANVLTF; CDR3nt: TGTGCCATCAGTGGGGGGACAGGCCTATCCGGGGCCAACGTCCTGACTTTC
d_gene: -; j_gene: TRBJ1-2; abundance: -; v_gene: TRBV9; CDR3aa: CASSSVTGRPPYGYTF; CDR3nt: TGTGCCAGCAGTTCAGTAACAGGGCGCCCCCCCTATGGCTACACCTTC
d_gene: TRBD1; j_gene: TRBJ2-5; abundance: -; v_gene: TRBV7-3; CDR3aa: CASSLMGQAGDPQYF; CDR3nt: TGTGCCAGCAGCTTAATGGGACAGGCTGGGGATCCCCAGTACTTC
d_gene: TRBD1; j_gene: TRBJ1-2; abundance: -; v_gene: TRBV11-2; CDR3aa: CASSFTGAPGYTF; CDR3nt: TGTGCCAGCAGCTTCACAGGGGCGCCGGGCTACACCTTC
d_gene: -; j_gene: TRBJ1-6; abundance: -; v_gene: TRBV12-3/TRBV12-4; CDR3aa: CASRTQVNSPLHF; CDR3nt: TGTGCCAGCAGAACCCAGGTTAATTCACCCCTCCACTTT
d_gene: -; j_gene: TRBJ2-5; abundance: -; v_gene: TRBV19; CDR3aa: CASTNQGKETQYF; CDR3nt: TGTGCCAGTACCAACCAGGGGAAAGAGACCCAGTACTTC
d_gene: -; j_gene: TRBJ1-5; abundance: once; v_gene: TRBV12-5; CDR3aa: CASGRDIHQPQHF; CDR3nt: TGTGCTAGTGGACGGGACATCCACCAGCCCCAGCATTTT
d_gene: TRBD2; j_gene: TRBJ2-6; abundance: -; v_gene: TRBV9; CDR3aa: CASSVSPGGGDWDGANVLTF; CDR3nt: TGTGCCAGCAGCGTCAGCCCCGGCGGGGGGGATTGGGATGGGGCCAACGTCCTGACTTTC
d_gene: -; j_gene: TRBJ1-5; abundance: medium-sized; v_gene: TRBV18; CDR3aa: CASSPRGDFDSNQPQHF; CDR3nt: TGTGCCAGCTCACCACGTGGAGACTTTGATAGCAATCAGCCCCAGCATTTT
d_gene: TRBD2; j_gene: TRBJ2-2; abundance: -; v_gene: TRBV18; CDR3aa: CASSLIAGENTGELFF; CDR3nt: TGTGCCAGCTCACTAATAGCGGGGGAGAACACCGGGGAGCTGTTTTTT
d_gene: -; j_gene: TRBJ1-2; abundance: -; v_gene: TRBV28; CDR3aa: CASTLQGGSYGYTF; CDR3nt: TGTGCCAGCACCCTTCAAGGGGGAAGCTATGGCTACACCTTC
d_gene: -; j_gene: TRBJ2-3; abundance: -; v_gene: TRBV5-6; CDR3aa: CASSREIDTQYF; CDR3nt: TGTGCCAGCAGCCGCGAGATAGATACGCAGTATTTT
d_gene: -; j_gene: TRBJ1-1; abundance: few; v_gene: TRBV19; CDR3aa: CASRRQGHEAFF; CDR3nt: TGTGCCAGTAGGCGGCAGGGACATGAAGCTTTCTTT
d_gene: TRBD2; j_gene: TRBJ2-1; abundance: -; v_gene: TRBV2; CDR3aa: CASMGLAGVGEQFF; CDR3nt: TGTGCCAGCATGGGGCTAGCGGGGGTGGGTGAGCAGTTCTTC
d_gene: -; j_gene: TRBJ1-2; abundance: -; v_gene: TRBV18; CDR3aa: CASSPSENSNYGYTF; CDR3nt: TGTGCCAGCTCACCAAGTGAGAATTCTAACTATGGCTACACCTTC
d_gene: TRBD2; j_gene: TRBJ2-3; abundance: -; v_gene: TRBV28; CDR3aa: CASSAPLRGEKDTQYF; CDR3nt: TGTGCCAGCAGCGCCCCCCTACGGGGGGAGAAAGATACGCAGTATTTT
d_gene: TRBD2; j_gene: TRBJ2-1; abundance: once; v_gene: TRBV5-4; CDR3aa: CAYRLADSYNEQFF; CDR3nt: TGTGCCTACAGACTAGCGGACTCCTACAATGAGCAGTTCTTC
d_gene: TRBD2; j_gene: TRBJ2-3; abundance: -; v_gene: TRBV13; CDR3aa: CASSLFPWTSGGADTQYF; CDR3nt: TGTGCCAGCAGCTTATTCCCGTGGACTAGCGGGGGGGCAGATACGCAGTATTTT